This is a list of T cell receptor beta chains from one sample in a study of T cell repertoires in cytomegalovirus infection. No antigen has been assigned to these receptors. TCRdb re-analysed the reads in MiXCR, keeping a single row per CDR3 protein. This sample carries 900,000 to 950,000 distinct CDR3 sequences, roughly 30% of them seen once, and the ten largest clones take over 13%. The specimen was cultured CD8+ T cells from PBMCs, collected from culture after CMV antigen stimulation. The receptors stem from a human donor in good health (CMV status not recorded). Some clones in this sample may be carry-over from other donors' samples. The CDR3 runs from the conserved cysteine through the conserved F or W. The D gene is left open where the match is weak. Clone sizes are given selectively: once, few, many, or a class where the clone is expanded.

j_call v_call d_call clone_size cdr3_nt cdr3_aa
TRBJ2-5 TRBV11-2 NA few TGTGCCAGCAGCGTACAACAGGGCTTGAAAGAGACCCAGTACTTC CASSVQQGLKETQYF
TRBJ2-7 TRBV5-1 TRBD1 NA TGCACCAGCATCATTCGACAGGGGACGTACGAGCAGTACTTC CTSIIRQGTYEQYF
TRBJ2-1 TRBV5-5 NA NA TGTGCCAGCAGCTTGGCAGTGGGATCCCCCCGATACAATGAGCAGTTCTTC CASSLAVGSPRYNEQFF
TRBJ2-7 TRBV6-6 NA few TGTGCCAGCAGTTACTTTGCGGGTCCAAGCAGGGAGCAGTACTTC CASSYFAGPSREQYF
TRBJ1-1 TRBV7-8 NA many TGTGCCAGCAGCTTAGGAGGGGCGGGCACTGAAGCTTTCTTT CASSLGGAGTEAFF
TRBJ2-1 TRBV6-2/TRBV6-3 NA NA TGTGCCAGCAGTGCTAGCTTTGAGCAGTTCTTC CASSASFEQFF
TRBJ2-2 TRBV20-1 NA NA TGCAGTGCTAGAGATTTCCGGAGGACGAGGGTGGCCGGGGAGCTGTTTTTT CSARDFRRTRVAGELFF
TRBJ2-6 TRBV7-2 NA NA TGTGCCAGCACAAATGAGGGGGGCGCTGGGGCCAACGTCCTGACTTTC CASTNEGGAGANVLTF
TRBJ2-1 TRBV20-1 NA NA TGCAGTGCCAGGATGATCGCCCGCAATGAGCAGTTCTTC CSARMIARNEQFF
TRBJ1-1 TRBV24-1 TRBD1 few TGTGCCACCAGTGACTCGGGACAGGTGCCTGAAGCTTTCTTT CATSDSGQVPEAFF
TRBJ2-3 TRBV7-2 NA many TGTGCCAGCAGCAGACTAACCGTTAGCACAGATACGCAGTATTTT CASSRLTVSTDTQYF
TRBJ1-6 TRBV6-1 NA few TGTGCCAGCAGTTTAGTCCGGACCGTTGATTCACCCCTCCACTTT CASSLVRTVDSPLHF
TRBJ2-5 TRBV10-2 TRBD2 NA TGCGCCAGCAAATTCACAAGGACTAGCGGGGGTGAGACCCAGTACTTC CASKFTRTSGGETQYF
TRBJ2-5 TRBV5-1 TRBD2 NA TGCGCCAGCAGCAAGGGACTAGCCTGGATACTAGAGACCCAGTACTTC CASSKGLAWILETQYF
TRBJ2-7 TRBV7-9 NA NA TGTGCCAGCAGCTTTTCGGAAAGCTCCTACGAGCAGTACTTC CASSFSESSYEQYF
TRBJ1-5 TRBV12-3/TRBV12-4 NA NA TGTGCCAGCAGTTCGTCGGGGAAACGAGATCAGCCCCAGCATTTT CASSSSGKRDQPQHF
TRBJ2-5 TRBV5-4 NA few TGTGCCAGCAGTAGGTGGGAGTACCAAGAGACCCAGTACTTC CASSRWEYQETQYF
TRBJ1-2 TRBV7-9 NA few TGTGCCAGCAGCGCACCGGGAGGGTACTATGGCTACACCTTC CASSAPGGYYGYTF
TRBJ2-1 TRBV27 NA many TGTGCCAGCAGTTTTTCCAGGGGTCTCTACAATGAGCAGTTCTTC CASSFSRGLYNEQFF
TRBJ1-3 TRBV7-9 TRBD1 NA TGTGCCAGCAGCTTAAGGACAGGCAGCTCTGGAAACACCATATATTTT CASSLRTGSSGNTIYF
TRBJ1-5 TRBV20-1 TRBD1 NA TGCAGTGCCCCGGACAGGGCTGGCAATCAGCCCCAGCATTTT CSAPDRAGNQPQHF
TRBJ2-7 TRBV6-5 TRBD2 few TGTGCCAGCAGATTATTTCGCGGGGGGCGTTACTACGAGCAGTACTTC CASRLFRGGRYYEQYF
TRBJ2-4 TRBV6-1 NA few TGTGCCAGCTTGGGACCGAACATTCAGTACTTC CASLGPNIQYF
TRBJ1-2 TRBV12-3/TRBV12-4 NA few TGTGCCAGCAGTCCCGCCGGGACAAGATATGGCTACACCTTC CASSPAGTRYGYTF